Below are 18 T cell receptor beta chains sequenced from a single sample in a study of cytomegalovirus exposure and HLA in healthy donors (dated 2017 in TCRdb). The receptor library was made with the immunoSEQ multiplex PCR assay. For the multiplex PCR, a mixture combining 60 forward primers for TCR Vbeta segments and 13 reverse primers for TCR Jbeta segments was used. TCRdb took over this immuneACCESS table, retaining in-frame rearrangements with V and J assigned. Such tables are incomplete; in checked studies, under half of the missing clones stem from an unresolved V gene, and the remainder is unexplained. The sample table shows 25,000 to 40,000 clones, and around 40% are seen once. About 2% of the sample rests with the top ten. Sequenced material: PBMCs. These receptor sequences come from a woman aged 50 to 60 in good health and CMV-seronegative.

The CDR3: CATNFEETQYF. CDR3 in DNA: TGTGCCACCAACTTTGAAGAGACCCAGTACTTC. The chain employs TRBV10-3 and TRBJ2-5; D unclear. The CDR3 is 11 amino acids. CDR1 is ENHRY and CDR2 is SYGVKD in the germline V gene. Between the trimmed V and J ends, which lost 10 bases and 3 bases, there was a span of 9 bases.

This chain connects TRBV19 to TRBJ1-1; D remains unclear. Trimming took 2 bases from V and 4 from J, leaving 14 bases between them. This CDR3 has 15 residues. Germline CDR1 is LNHDA and CDR2 is SQIVND (reference sequence). The CDR3 region is CASSISAPPGTEAFF. The CDR3 region has the DNA TGTGCCAGTAGTATATCAGCCCCCCCGGGCACTGAAGCTTTCTTT.

The V and J genes are TRBV5-1 and TRBJ1-1; 7 bases are a match to TRBD1. CDR3 length: 16 residues. V shed 0 bases, J shed 0 bases, and the junction held 5 bases outside the gene matches. Germline V lookup: CDR1 SGHRS, CDR2 YFSETQ. The CDR3 bases are TGCGCCAGCAGCTTGGAGGGGGCAGGGGTGAACACTGAAGCTTTCTTT. Translated: CASSLEGAGVNTEAFF.

The J gene is TRBJ1-1, the V gene TRBV2; D gene uncertain. The CDR3 length is 12 residues. From germline, CDR1 is SNHLY and CDR2 FYNNEI. V lost 5 bases to trimming and J lost 3 bases, with 7 bases between them. CDR3: CASSWEYTEAFF. CDR3 nucleotides: TGTGCCAGCAGTTGGGAGTACACTGAAGCTTTCTTT.

This clone was recorded a few times. V is TRBV7-9 and J is TRBJ2-7; the match to TRBD1 covers 9 bases. CDR1 SEHNR and CDR2 FQNEAQ come from the germline V gene (reference sequence). CDR3 length: 14 residues. V shed 5 bases, J shed 3 bases, and the junction held 5 bases outside the gene matches. For the CDR3, the DNA is TGTGCCAGCAGCCACCGGGACAGGGACTACGAGCAGTACTTC. Amino acid sequence: CASSHRDRDYEQYF.

This clone has a handful of counts. The J gene is TRBJ1-6, the V gene TRBV14; TRBD1 is a possible D gene (5 bases). V shed 1 base and J shed 2 bases, with 9 bases lying between them. The germline V gene encodes CDR1 SGHDN and CDR2 FVKESK. This CDR3 is built from 16 residues. CDR3 sequence reads: CASSQARGAYNSPLHF. Here the CDR3 DNA reads TGTGCCAGCAGCCAAGCCCGGGGGGCCTATAATTCACCCCTCCACTTT. Full variable domain (missing parts from reference TRBV14 and TRBJ1-6): EAGVTQFPSHSVIEKGQTVTLRCDPISGHDNLYWYRRVMGKEIKFLLHFVKESKQDESGMPNNRFLAERTGGTYSTLKVQPAELEDSGVYFCASSQARGAYNSPLHFGNGTRLTVT.

This clone rates as medium-sized. This rearrangement joins TRBV5-1 to TRBJ1-5; 10 positions agree with TRBD1. The CDR3 contains 15 residues. J lost 9 bases, V lost 0 bases, and 6 bases had no gene match. CDR1 SGHRS and CDR2 YFSETQ come from the germline V gene. The CDR3 DNA reads TGCGCCAGCAGCTTGGCGGGACAGGGGTTTTCGCCCCAGCATTTT. This sequence encodes CASSLAGQGFSPQHF. The full variable domain, with the rest looked up from reference TRBV5-1 and TRBJ1-5, is KAGVTQTPRYLIKTRGQQVTLSCSPISGHRSVSWYQQTPGQGLQFLFEYFSETQRNKGNFPGRFSGRQFSNSRSEMNVSTLELGDSALYLCASSLAGQGFSPQHFGDGTRLSIL.

This chain uses TRBV6-5 with TRBJ2-7; D is ambiguous. Germline V gives CDR1 MNHEY, CDR2 SVGAGI. CDR3 length equals 12 residues. The CDR3: CFKQKAAYEQYF. DNA for the CDR3: TGTTTCAAGCAGAAGGCGGCATACGAGCAGTACTTC.

The V and J genes are TRBV6-1 and TRBJ1-1; 9 bases match TRBD1. Germline CDR1 reads MNHNS; CDR2 reads SASEGT. Trimming took 6 bases from V and 6 from J; bases not matched to a gene: 5. The CDR3 loop spans 13 amino acids. CDR3 in DNA: TGTGCCAGCAGGTTACAGGGGGCCGCTGAAGCTTTCTTT. This gives the protein CASRLQGAAEAFF.

The chain carries TRBV7-3 and TRBJ2-2; TRBD2 agrees at 7 bases. Trimming took 2 bases from V and 5 from J; bases not matched to a gene: 2. The V gene's germline CDR1 is SGHTA and CDR2 FQGTGA. The CDR3 sequence is 14 residues long. In DNA form, the CDR3 reads TGTGCCAGCAGCTTAGGGGGGGATACCGGGGAGCTGTTTTTT. Its protein product is CASSLGGDTGELFF.

This clone was counted a few times. The rearrangement links TRBV27 to TRBJ2-1, with 11 bases aligning to TRBD2. Germline values: CDR1 MNHEY, CDR2 SMNVEV (reference sequence). The CDR3 consists of 14 residues. The J segment lost 2 bases and the V segment lost 8 bases, leaving 2 bases of the junction unmatched. In DNA, the CDR3 is TGTGCCAGCTGGGGACTAGCGGCCTACAATGAGCAGTTCTTC. Translating gives CASWGLAAYNEQFF.

The rearrangement joins TRBV14 to TRBJ2-2; D is unclear. Germline CDR1 reads SGHDN; CDR2 reads FVKESK. Trimming took 0 bases from V and 8 from J, leaving 16 bases between them. The CDR3 covers 16 residues. CDR3 in amino acids: CASSQEGYPAQGELFF. The DNA of the CDR3 is TGTGCCAGCAGCCAAGAGGGCTACCCGGCCCAGGGGGAGCTGTTTTTT. Full variable domain (missing parts from reference TRBV14 and TRBJ2-2): EAGVTQFPSHSVIEKGQTVTLRCDPISGHDNLYWYRRVMGKEIKFLLHFVKESKQDESGMPNNRFLAERTGGTYSTLKVQPAELEDSGVYFCASSQEGYPAQGELFFGEGSRLTVL.

This clone was detected only a few times. The V call is TRBV29-1, the J call TRBJ2-3; 9 nucleotides align to TRBD2. V shed 5 bases, J shed 0 bases, and the junction held 3 bases outside the gene matches. This CDR3 is built from 14 residues. Looked up from germline, CDR1 is SQVTM and CDR2 is ANQGSEA. The CDR3 loop reads CSVRSGGSTDTQYF. CDR3 sequence (DNA): TGCAGCGTTCGTAGCGGGGGAAGCACAGATACGCAGTATTTT.

This clone was counted a few times. The chain links TRBV2 to TRBJ2-1; D unclear. This CDR3 spans 15 amino acids. Deletions cut 6 bases from V and 0 bases from J, with 12 bases between. The germline V gene encodes CDR1 SNHLY and CDR2 FYNNEI. In nucleotides, the CDR3 is TGTGCCAGCAGCCCTACACAGAGCTCCTACAATGAGCAGTTCTTC. It is translated as CASSPTQSSYNEQFF.

The chain employs TRBV19 and TRBJ2-5, with TRBD2 identical over 13 bases. Losses at the gene ends were 3 bases for V and 2 bases for J; bases not matched to a gene: 18. CDR1 is LNHDA, CDR2 SQIVND, per germline (reference sequence). The CDR3 contains 21 residues. The CDR3 nucleotides are TGTGCCAGTAGTATCGGGTCGGTGGGGACTAGCGGGAAGGTACTACAAGAGACCCAGTACTTC. It specifies CASSIGSVGTSGKVLQETQYF.

The chain employs TRBV5-1 and TRBJ2-6; no clear D. V shed 4 bases and J shed 1 base, with 3 bases lying between them. The CDR3 runs to 13 residues. Germline V gives CDR1 SGHRS, CDR2 YFSETQ. Here the CDR3 DNA reads TGCGCCAGCAGCCTGTCTGGGGCCAACGTCCTGACTTTC. Its translation: CASSLSGANVLTF. The full variable domain, completed using reference TRBV5-1 and TRBJ2-6, is KAGVTQTPRYLIKTRGQQVTLSCSPISGHRSVSWYQQTPGQGLQFLFEYFSETQRNKGNFPGRFSGRQFSNSRSEMNVSTLELGDSALYLCASSLSGANVLTFGAGSRLTVL.

This sequence joins TRBV2 and TRBJ1-1; D gene ambiguous. The V end was cut by 1 base, the J end by 0 bases, with 6 bases between. Per germline, CDR1 SNHLY and CDR2 FYNNEI. The CDR3 extends over 14 amino acids. The CDR3 bases are TGTGCCAGCAGTGAAGGGGAGGTGAACACTGAAGCTTTCTTT. This codes for CASSEGEVNTEAFF. The whole variable domain, filled in from reference TRBV2 and TRBJ1-1, reads EPEVTQTPSHQVTQMGQEVILRCVPISNHLYFYWYRQILGQKVEFLVSFYNNEISEKSEIFDDQFSVERPDGSNFTLKIRSTKLEDSAMYFCASSEGEVNTEAFFGQGTRLTVV.

This clone has just a few counts. The rearrangement uses TRBV4-1 and TRBJ2-1; 8 bases match TRBD1. The CDR3 has 17 amino acids. Germline V gene lookup returns CDR1 MGHRA and CDR2 YSYEKL. V trimming: 1 base; J trimming: 12 bases; junction bases outside the gene matches: 17. The CDR3, as DNA: TGCGCCAGCAGCCAAGGGGTCCGCAGGGCTCTGGGGACAGGGCAGTTCTTC. This sequence encodes CASSQGVRRALGTGQFF.